This TCR beta chain was retrieved from a study of cytomegalovirus exposure and HLA in healthy donors. The primer mix had 60 Vbeta and 13 Jbeta primers. TCRdb's table, derived via immunoSEQ multiplex PCR, lists solely in-frame clones and lacks some. This repertoire shows 150,000 to 200,000 clones, around 68% found once; its top ten account for 2.5% to 3%. Germline V gives CDR1 MDHEN, CDR2 SYDVKM. CDR3 size: 16 residues. Losses at the gene ends were 8 bases for V and 4 bases for J; bases not matched to a gene: 14. Sequenced: PBMCs. This clonotype originated in a woman aged 40 to 50 in good health and CMV-seropositive. The chain joins TRBV28 to TRBJ2-7, with TRBD2 matching over 10 bases. The chain's CDR3 is CASRRPTSGMPYEQYF. CDR3 coding DNA: TGTGCCAGCCGAAGGCCCACTAGCGGGATGCCGTACGAGCAGTACTTC.